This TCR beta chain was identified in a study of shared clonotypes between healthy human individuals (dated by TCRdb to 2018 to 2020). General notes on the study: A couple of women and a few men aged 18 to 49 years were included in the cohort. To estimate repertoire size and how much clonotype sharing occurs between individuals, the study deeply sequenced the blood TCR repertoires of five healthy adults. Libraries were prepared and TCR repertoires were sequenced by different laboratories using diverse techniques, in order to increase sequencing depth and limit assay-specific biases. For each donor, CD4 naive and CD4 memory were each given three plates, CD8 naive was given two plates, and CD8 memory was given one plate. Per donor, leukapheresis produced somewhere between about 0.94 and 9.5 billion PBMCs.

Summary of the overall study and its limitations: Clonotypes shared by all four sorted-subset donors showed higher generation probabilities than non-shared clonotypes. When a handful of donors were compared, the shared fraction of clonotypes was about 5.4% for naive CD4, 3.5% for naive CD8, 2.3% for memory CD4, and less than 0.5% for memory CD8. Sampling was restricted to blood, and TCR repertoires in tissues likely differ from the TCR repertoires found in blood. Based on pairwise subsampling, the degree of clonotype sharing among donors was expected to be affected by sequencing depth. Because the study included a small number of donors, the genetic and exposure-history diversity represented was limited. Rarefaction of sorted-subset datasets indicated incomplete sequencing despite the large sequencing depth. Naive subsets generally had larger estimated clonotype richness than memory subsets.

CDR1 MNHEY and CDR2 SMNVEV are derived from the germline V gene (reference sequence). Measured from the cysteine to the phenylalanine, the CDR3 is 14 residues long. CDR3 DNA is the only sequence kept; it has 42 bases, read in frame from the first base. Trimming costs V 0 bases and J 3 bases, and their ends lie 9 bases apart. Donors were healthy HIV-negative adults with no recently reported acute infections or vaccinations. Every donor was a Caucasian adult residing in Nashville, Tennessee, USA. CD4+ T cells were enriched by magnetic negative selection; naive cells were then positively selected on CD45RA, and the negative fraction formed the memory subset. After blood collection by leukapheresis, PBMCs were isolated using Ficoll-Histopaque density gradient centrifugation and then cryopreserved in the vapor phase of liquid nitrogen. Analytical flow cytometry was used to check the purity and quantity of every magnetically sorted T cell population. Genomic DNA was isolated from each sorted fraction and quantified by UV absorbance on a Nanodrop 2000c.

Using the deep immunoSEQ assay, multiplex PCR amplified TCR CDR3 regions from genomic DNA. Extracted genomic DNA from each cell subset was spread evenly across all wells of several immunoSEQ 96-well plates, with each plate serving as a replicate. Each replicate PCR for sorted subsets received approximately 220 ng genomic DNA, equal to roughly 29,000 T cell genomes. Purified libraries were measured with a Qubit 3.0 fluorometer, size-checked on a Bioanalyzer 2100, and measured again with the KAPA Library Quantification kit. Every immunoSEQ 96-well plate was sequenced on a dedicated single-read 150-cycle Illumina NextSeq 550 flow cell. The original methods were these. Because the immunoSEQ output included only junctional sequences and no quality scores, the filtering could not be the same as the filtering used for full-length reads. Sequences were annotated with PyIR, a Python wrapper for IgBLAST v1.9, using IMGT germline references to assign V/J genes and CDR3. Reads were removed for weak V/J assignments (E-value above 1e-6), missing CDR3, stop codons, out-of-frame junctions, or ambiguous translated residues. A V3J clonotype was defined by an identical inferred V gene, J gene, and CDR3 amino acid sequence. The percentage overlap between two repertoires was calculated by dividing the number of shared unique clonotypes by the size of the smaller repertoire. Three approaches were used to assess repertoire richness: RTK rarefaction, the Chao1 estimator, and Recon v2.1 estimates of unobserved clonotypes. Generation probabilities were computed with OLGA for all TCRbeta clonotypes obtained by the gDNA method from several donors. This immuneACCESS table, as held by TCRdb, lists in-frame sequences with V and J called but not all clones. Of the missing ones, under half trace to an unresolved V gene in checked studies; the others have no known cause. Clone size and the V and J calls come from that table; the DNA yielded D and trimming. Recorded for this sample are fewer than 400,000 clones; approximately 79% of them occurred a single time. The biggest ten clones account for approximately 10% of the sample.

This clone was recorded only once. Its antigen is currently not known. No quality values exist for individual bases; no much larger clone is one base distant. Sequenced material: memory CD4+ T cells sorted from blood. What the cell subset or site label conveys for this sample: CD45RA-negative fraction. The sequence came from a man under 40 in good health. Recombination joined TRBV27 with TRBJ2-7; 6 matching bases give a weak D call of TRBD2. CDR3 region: CASSLSGGSYEQYF. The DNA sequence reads TGTGCCAGCAGTTTATCTGGGGGGAGCTACGAGCAGTACTTC.